The 3 T cell receptor beta chains reported below all come from one sample, sequenced in a study of TIL therapy for anti-PD-1-resistant metastatic lung cancer. The libraries were made with immunoSEQ v3. Data came from immunoSEQ multiplex PCR; TCRdb stores just in-frame clones and leaves some out. Seen here are roughly 60,000 clones, more than 60% observed once, and the top ten hold about 2%. Time point noted: pre-treatment sample, taken before nivolumab and TIL therapy. Sequences were derived from blood, sampled at baseline. The source of these receptors is a person aged 25-79 years with non-small cell lung cancer.

The chain carries TRBV27 and TRBJ2-7; 8 bases fit TRBD2. The CDR3 contains 15 residues. Germline V gene lookup returns CDR1 MNHEY and CDR2 SMNVEV (reference sequence). J gave up 3 bases and V 1 base, and 5 bases lay outside the gene matches. The CDR3 loop reads CASSLYLAGGYEQYF. CDR3 nucleotides: TGTGCCAGCAGTTTATACCTAGCGGGTGGCTACGAGCAGTACTTC.

The chain employs TRBV5-1 and TRBJ1-6, with D possibly being TRBD1 (5 bases). The CDR3 is 14 amino acids. In germline, CDR1 is SGHRS, CDR2 YFSETQ. V lost 0 bases, J lost 7 bases, and 8 bases lay in between. CDR3 amino acids: CASSLGGENSPLHF. In DNA form, the CDR3 reads TGCGCCAGCAGCTTGGGGGGGGAAAATTCACCCCTCCACTTT.

The chain is built from TRBV7-3 and TRBJ2-3; TRBD1 matches 10 bases. The CDR3 runs 16 residues. Germline CDR1 is SGHTA and CDR2 is FQGTGA. V lost 5 bases to trimming and J lost 3 bases; unmatched junction nucleotides: 8. Here the CDR3 reads CASSGLTGGATDTQYF. In nucleotides, the CDR3 is TGTGCCAGCAGCGGTCTGACAGGGGGCGCAACAGATACGCAGTATTTT. Together with reference TRBV7-3 and TRBJ2-3, the CDR3 gives the full variable domain: GAGVSQTPSNKVTEKGKYVELRCDPISGHTALYWYRQSLGQGPEFLIYFQGTGAADDSGLPNDRFFAVRPEGSVSTLKIQRTERGDSAVYLCASSGLTGGATDTQYFGPGTRLTVL.